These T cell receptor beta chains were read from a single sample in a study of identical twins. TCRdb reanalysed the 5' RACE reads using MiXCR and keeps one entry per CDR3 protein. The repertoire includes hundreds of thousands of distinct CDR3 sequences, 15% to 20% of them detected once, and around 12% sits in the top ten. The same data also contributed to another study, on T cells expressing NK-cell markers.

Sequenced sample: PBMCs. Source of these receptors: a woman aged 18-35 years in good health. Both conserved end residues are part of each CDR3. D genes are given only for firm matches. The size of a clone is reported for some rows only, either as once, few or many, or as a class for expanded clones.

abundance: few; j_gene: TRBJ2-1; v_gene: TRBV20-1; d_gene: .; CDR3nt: TGCAGTGGGAAACTACGCAGCTCCTACAATGAGCAGTTCTTC; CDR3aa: CSGKLRSSYNEQFF
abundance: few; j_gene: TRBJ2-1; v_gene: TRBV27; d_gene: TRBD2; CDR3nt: TGTGCCAGCAGGATAACTAGCGGGAGGTACAGTTTCGATGAGCAGTTCTTC; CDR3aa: CASRITSGRYSFDEQFF
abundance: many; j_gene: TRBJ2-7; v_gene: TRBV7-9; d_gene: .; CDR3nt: TGTGCCAGCAGCCCTCCCCCCTCCTACGAGCAGTACTTC; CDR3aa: CASSPPPSYEQYF
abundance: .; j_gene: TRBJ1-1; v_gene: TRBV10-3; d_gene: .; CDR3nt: TGTGCCATCAGGGGGACAACCTATGGGAACACTGAAGCTTTCTTT; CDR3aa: CAIRGTTYGNTEAFF
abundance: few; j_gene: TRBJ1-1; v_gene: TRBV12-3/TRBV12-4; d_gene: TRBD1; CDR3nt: TGTGCCAGCAGTCCAGGGACAGGGGGGCTTAGTACTGAAGCTTTCTTT; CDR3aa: CASSPGTGGLSTEAFF
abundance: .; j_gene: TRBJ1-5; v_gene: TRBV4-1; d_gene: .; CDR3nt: TGCGCCAGCAGCCCACCGGGGCCGCAGAATCAGCCCCAGCATTTT; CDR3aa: CASSPPGPQNQPQHF
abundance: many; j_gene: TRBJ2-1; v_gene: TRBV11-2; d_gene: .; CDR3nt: TGTGCCAGCAGCTTACCCCATGAGCAGTTCTTC; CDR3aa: CASSLPHEQFF
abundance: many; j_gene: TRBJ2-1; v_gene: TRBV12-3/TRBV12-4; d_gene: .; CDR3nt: TGTGCCAGCAGTTTAGCTGGCTATGAGCAGTTCTTC; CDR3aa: CASSLAGYEQFF
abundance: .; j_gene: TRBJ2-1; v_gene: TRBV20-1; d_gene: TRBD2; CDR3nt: TGCAGTGCTAGGGATGCTAGCGGGAGGGACTACAATGAGCAGTTCTTC; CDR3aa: CSARDASGRDYNEQFF
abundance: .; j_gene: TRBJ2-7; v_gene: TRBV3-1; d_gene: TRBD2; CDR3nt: TGTGCCAGCAGCCAAGCCGGTAGCGGGATGGCGGGGGAGCAGTACTTC; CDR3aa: CASSQAGSGMAGEQYF
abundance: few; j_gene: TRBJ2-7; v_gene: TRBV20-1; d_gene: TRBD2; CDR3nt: TGCAGTGCTGGCCGACTAGCGGGAGGAGGACGGAACGAGCAGTACTTC; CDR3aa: CSAGRLAGGGRNEQYF
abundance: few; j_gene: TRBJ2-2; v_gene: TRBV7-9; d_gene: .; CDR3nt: TGTGCCAGCAGGCAGCTTGGAGCGAGTCGGGAGCTGTTTTTT; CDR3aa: CASRQLGASRELFF
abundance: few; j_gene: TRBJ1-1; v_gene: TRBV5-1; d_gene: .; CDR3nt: TGCGCCAGCAGCTTCAACAGAAACACTGAAGCTTTCTTT; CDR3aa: CASSFNRNTEAFF
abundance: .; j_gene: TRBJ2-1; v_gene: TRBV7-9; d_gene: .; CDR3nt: TGTGCCAGCAGCGTCCACCCGGGGTCGCAGTTCTTC; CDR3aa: CASSVHPGSQFF
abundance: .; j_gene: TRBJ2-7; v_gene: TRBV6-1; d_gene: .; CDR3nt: TGTGCCAGCAGATCCCTCAAGGGCCCCTACGAGCAGTACTTC; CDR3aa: CASRSLKGPYEQYF
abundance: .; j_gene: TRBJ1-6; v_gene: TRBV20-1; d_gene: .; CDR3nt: TGCAGTGGGGGGGCTGGGAATAATTCACCCCTCCACTTT; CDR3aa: CSGGAGNNSPLHF
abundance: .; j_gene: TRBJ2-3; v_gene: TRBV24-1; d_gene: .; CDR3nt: TGTGCCACCAGTGACCCCGGGGGCCCTGGACATACGCAGTATTTT; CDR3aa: CATSDPGGPGHTQYF
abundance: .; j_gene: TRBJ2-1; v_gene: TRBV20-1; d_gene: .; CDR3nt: TGCAGTGCTATCACAGGGCAAGGATACAATGAGCAGTTCTTC; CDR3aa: CSAITGQGYNEQFF
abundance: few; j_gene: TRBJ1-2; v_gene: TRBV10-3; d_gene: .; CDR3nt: TGTGCCATCAGTGAGAACGTCAGGGGCTATGGCTACACCTTC; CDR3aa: CAISENVRGYGYTF
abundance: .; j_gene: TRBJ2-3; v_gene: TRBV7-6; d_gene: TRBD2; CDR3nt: TGTGCCAGCAGCCCTAACGCTTTAGCGGGAGCAGGGACAGATACGCAGTATTTT; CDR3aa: CASSPNALAGAGTDTQYF
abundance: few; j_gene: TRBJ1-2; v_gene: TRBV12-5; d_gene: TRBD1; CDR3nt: TGTGACGTACAGGGGTGTTCAAAGTGGCGCTATGGCTACACCTTC; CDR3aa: CDVQGCSKWRYGYTF
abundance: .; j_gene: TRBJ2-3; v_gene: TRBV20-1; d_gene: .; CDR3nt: TGCAGTGGGGGGCCAACAGATACGCAGTATTTT; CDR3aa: CSGGPTDTQYF
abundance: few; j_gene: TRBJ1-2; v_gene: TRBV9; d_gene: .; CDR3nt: TGTGCCAGCAACCCCTGGCCGGGACCGAAAAACTATGGCTACACCTTC; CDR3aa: CASNPWPGPKNYGYTF
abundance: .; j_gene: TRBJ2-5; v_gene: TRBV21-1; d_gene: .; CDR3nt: TGTGCCAGCAGCACAACAGGGCTTTGCATGACCCAGTACTTC; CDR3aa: CASSTTGLCMTQYF
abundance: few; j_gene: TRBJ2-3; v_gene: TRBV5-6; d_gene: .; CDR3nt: TGTGCCAGCAGCCCGGGACCTTCACCCGATACGCAGTATTTT; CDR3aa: CASSPGPSPDTQYF
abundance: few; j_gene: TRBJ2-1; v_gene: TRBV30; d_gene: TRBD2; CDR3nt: TGTGCCTGGAGTGAAAGCGGGGGACGCAATGAGCAGTTCTTC; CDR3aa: CAWSESGGRNEQFF
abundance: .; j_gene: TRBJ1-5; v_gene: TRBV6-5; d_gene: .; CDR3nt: TGTGCCAGCAGTTACACCGCGGGGAGCAATCAGCCCCAGCATTTT; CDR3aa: CASSYTAGSNQPQHF
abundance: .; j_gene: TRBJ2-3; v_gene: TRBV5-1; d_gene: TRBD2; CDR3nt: TGCGCCAGCAGCCTAGGACTAGCGGGAGTCGTAGATACGCAGTATTTT; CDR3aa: CASSLGLAGVVDTQYF
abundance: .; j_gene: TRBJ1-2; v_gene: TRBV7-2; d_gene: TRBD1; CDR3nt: TGTGCCAGCAGCCTGGGACAGGTGCAAAGCTACACCTTC; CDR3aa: CASSLGQVQSYTF
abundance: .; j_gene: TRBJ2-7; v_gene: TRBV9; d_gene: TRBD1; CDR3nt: TGTGCCAGCAGCGTCGGGCAGGGGGCATGGGAGCAGTACTTC; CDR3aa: CASSVGQGAWEQYF
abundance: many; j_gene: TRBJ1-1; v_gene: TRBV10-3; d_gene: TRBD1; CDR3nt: TGTGCCATCAGGGCGGACAGGGGTACTGAAGCTTTCTTT; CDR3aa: CAIRADRGTEAFF
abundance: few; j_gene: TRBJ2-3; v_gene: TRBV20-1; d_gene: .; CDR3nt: TGCAGTGCTCCCGTTGGGGCGCGTAGCACAGATACGCAGTATTTT; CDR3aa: CSAPVGARSTDTQYF
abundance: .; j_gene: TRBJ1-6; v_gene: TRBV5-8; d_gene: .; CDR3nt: TGTGCCAGCAGCTTGGAAAGGGGCGGGCAATCACCCCTCCACTTT; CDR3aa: CASSLERGGQSPLHF
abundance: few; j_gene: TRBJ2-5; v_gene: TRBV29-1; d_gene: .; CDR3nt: TGCAGCGGCGCGGGGTCAAACCAAGAGACCCAGTACTTC; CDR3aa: CSGAGSNQETQYF
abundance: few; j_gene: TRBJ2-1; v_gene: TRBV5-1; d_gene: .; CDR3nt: TGCGCCAGCAGCTCAAACCCTCGCGGGGCCTACAATGAGCAGTTCTTC; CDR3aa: CASSSNPRGAYNEQFF
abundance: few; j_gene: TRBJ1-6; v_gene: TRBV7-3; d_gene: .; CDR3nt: TGTGCCAGCAGCTTAAACAGCTATTCACCCCTCCACTTT; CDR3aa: CASSLNSYSPLHF
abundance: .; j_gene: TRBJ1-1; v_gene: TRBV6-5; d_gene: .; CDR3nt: TGTGCCAGCAGTTACGGGGACTACACTGAAGCTTTCTTT; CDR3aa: CASSYGDYTEAFF
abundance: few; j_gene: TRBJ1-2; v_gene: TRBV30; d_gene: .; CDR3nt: TGTGCCTGGAGTATGGGCCGGAACTATGGCTACACCTTC; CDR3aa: CAWSMGRNYGYTF
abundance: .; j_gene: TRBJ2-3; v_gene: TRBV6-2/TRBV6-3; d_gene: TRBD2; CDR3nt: TGTGCCAGCAGACATCCAGCGGGACGATACACAGATACGCAGTATTTT; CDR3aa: CASRHPAGRYTDTQYF
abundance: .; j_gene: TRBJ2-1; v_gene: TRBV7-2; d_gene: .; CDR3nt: TGTGCCAGCAGCTTAGAAAGGGGGGCTGAGCAGTTCTTC; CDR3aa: CASSLERGAEQFF
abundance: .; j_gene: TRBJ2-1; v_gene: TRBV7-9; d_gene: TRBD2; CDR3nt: TGTGCCAGCAGACACACTAGCGGGAGTTCCTACAATGAGCAGTTCTTC; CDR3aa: CASRHTSGSSYNEQFF
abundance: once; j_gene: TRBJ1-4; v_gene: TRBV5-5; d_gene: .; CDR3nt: TGTGCCAGCAGCCTTGGACGGGCGGGGGAAAAACTGTTTTTT; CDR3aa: CASSLGRAGEKLFF
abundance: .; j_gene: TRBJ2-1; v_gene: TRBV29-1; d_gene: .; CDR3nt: TGCAGCGTTGAAGATCAGGTTAGCTCCTACAATGAGCAGTTCTTC; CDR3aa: CSVEDQVSSYNEQFF
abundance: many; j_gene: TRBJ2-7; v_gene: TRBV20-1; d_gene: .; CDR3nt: TGCAGTGCTCCCTTAGGGGCCTCCTACGAGCAGTACTTC; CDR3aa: CSAPLGASYEQYF
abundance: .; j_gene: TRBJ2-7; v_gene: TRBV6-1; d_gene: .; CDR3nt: TGTGCCAGCAGTGATCGGGGAACCCACGAGCAGTACTTC; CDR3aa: CASSDRGTHEQYF
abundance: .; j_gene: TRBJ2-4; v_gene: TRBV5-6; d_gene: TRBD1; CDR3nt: TGTGCCAGCAGCTTCTTAAACAGGGGGCGAGCCAAAAACATTCAGTACTTC; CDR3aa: CASSFLNRGRAKNIQYF
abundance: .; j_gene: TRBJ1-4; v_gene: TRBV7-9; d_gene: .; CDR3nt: TGTGCCAGCAGCTTACGCCGCCTGGTTAATGAAAAACTGTTTTTT; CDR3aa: CASSLRRLVNEKLFF
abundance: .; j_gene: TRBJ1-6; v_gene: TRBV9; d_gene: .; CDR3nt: TGTGCCAGCAGCGGGGGGACTGGTAATTCACCCCTCCACTTT; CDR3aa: CASSGGTGNSPLHF
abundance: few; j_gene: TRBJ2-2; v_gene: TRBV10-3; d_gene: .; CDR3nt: TGTGCCATCAGTGACGGCACCGGGGAGCTGTTTTTT; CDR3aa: CAISDGTGELFF
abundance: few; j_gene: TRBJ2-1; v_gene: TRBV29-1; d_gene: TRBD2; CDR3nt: TGCAGTGGGACTAGCTCCTACAATGAGCAGTTCTTC; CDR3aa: CSGTSSYNEQFF